These 10 T cell receptor beta chains were all obtained from the same sample, sequenced in a study of cytomegalovirus exposure and HLA in healthy donors. The PCR had 60 Vbeta and 13 Jbeta primers. Sequenced by immunoSEQ multiplex PCR; TCRdb stores in-frame clones only, minus some. The sample includes about 110,000 clones, about 86% of them seen just once. Sequencing was carried out using PBMCs. Receptors were obtained from a middle-aged man in good health and CMV-seronegative.

The J gene is TRBJ1-6, the V gene TRBV25-1; 7 bases align to TRBD1. CDR1 is MGHDK, CDR2 SYGVNS, per germline. The CDR3 runs to 14 residues. Trimming took 8 bases from V and 7 from J; bases not matched to a gene: 8. The CDR3 sequence: CASRRQGENSPLHF. CDR3 sequence (DNA): TGTGCCAGCCGTAGACAGGGAGAAAATTCACCCCTCCACTTT.

The chain couples TRBV2 to TRBJ1-2, with D perhaps matching TRBD1 (6 bases). The CDR3 runs to 16 residues. V dropped 5 bases and J dropped 1 base, with 17 bases sitting between them. Germline CDR1 reads SNHLY; CDR2 reads FYNNEI. DNA of the CDR3: TGTGCCAGCAGTCTGATAATGACAGGCTATAACTATGGCTACACCTTC. Its translation: CASSLIMTGYNYGYTF.

The chain carries TRBV19 and TRBJ1-1; 7 positions match TRBD1. J gave up 5 bases and V 3 bases, and 9 bases lay outside the gene matches. The CDR3 contains 15 residues. Germline CDR1 and CDR2: LNHDA and SQIVND (reference sequence). CDR3: CASSIGQATWTEAFF. The CDR3, as DNA: TGTGCCAGTAGTATTGGACAGGCGACGTGGACTGAAGCTTTCTTT.

The chain's CDR3 is CASSLAPGGEYGYTF. The CDR3 region has the DNA TGCGCCAGCAGCTTGGCCCCGGGGGGCGAATATGGCTACACCTTC. The V call is TRBV5-1, the J call TRBJ1-2; maybe TRBD1 (6 bases). The V end lost 0 bases, the J end lost 5 bases, and 14 bases lay between the germline ends. The CDR3 consists of 15 residues. The germline V gene encodes CDR1 SGHRS and CDR2 YFSETQ.

V is TRBV27 and J is TRBJ2-3; 7 bases are shared with TRBD1. Germline values: CDR1 MNHEY, CDR2 SMNVEV (reference sequence). V lost 6 bases and J lost 1; bases outside the gene matches: 1. The CDR3 is 13 residues long. Here the CDR3 reads CASRTGGTDTQYF. The CDR3 bases are TGTGCCAGCAGAACAGGGGGCACAGATACGCAGTATTTT.

CDR3 sequence: CASSAPGNQPQHF. The CDR3 DNA sequence: TGTGCCAGCAGTGCCCCGGGAAATCAGCCCCAGCATTTT. The chain is built from TRBV2 and TRBJ1-5; D not resolved. The germline V gene encodes CDR1 SNHLY and CDR2 FYNNEI. Trimming removed 4 bases at V and 4 bases at J, with 8 bases between. CDR3 size: 13 residues. The whole variable domain, remainder taken from reference TRBV2 and TRBJ1-5, is EPEVTQTPSHQVTQMGQEVILRCVPISNHLYFYWYRQILGQKVEFLVSFYNNEISEKSEIFDDQFSVERPDGSNFTLKIRSTKLEDSAMYFCASSAPGNQPQHFGDGTRLSIL.

V gene TRBV7-2 combines with J gene TRBJ2-7; D might be TRBD2 (6 bases). V was clipped by 6 bases and J by 3 bases, with 18 bases between them. CDR1 is SGHTA, CDR2 FQGNSA, per germline. The CDR3 sequence is 15 residues long. CDR3: CASSSLGGSLYEQYF. CDR3 coding DNA: TGTGCCAGCAGTTCACTCGGGGGATCCCTCTACGAGCAGTACTTC.

The chain couples TRBV4-1 to TRBJ2-3; D perhaps matches TRBD1 (6 bases). Deletions cut 1 base from V and 2 bases from J, with 10 bases between. This CDR3 comprises 15 residues. In germline, CDR1 is MGHRA, CDR2 YSYEKL. The CDR3 DNA follows: TGCGCCAGCAGCCAAGGACAGGTATTCACAGATACGCAGTATTTT. Translated: CASSQGQVFTDTQYF.

The chain joins TRBV2 to TRBJ2-7; TRBD1 agrees at 7 bases. Germline loops: CDR1 SNHLY, CDR2 FYNNEI. V was pared by 7 bases and J by 0 bases, with 3 bases of the junction left unmatched. This CDR3 comprises 13 residues. The CDR3 loop reads CASTTGASYEQYF. The CDR3 nucleotides are TGTGCCAGCACAACAGGGGCCTCCTACGAGCAGTACTTC. Together with reference TRBV2 and TRBJ2-7, the CDR3 gives the full variable domain: EPEVTQTPSHQVTQMGQEVILRCVPISNHLYFYWYRQILGQKVEFLVSFYNNEISEKSEIFDDQFSVERPDGSNFTLKIRSTKLEDSAMYFCASTTGASYEQYFGPGTRLTVT.

The chain combines TRBV7-6 with TRBJ1-2, with TRBD1 as a possible D gene (5 bases). Germline assignment: CDR1 SGHVS and CDR2 FNYEAQ. This CDR3 has 12 residues. Trimming took 5 bases from V and 7 from J, leaving 11 bases between them. CDR3 sequence: CASSPIGGGYTF. CDR3 in DNA: TGTGCCAGCAGCCCTATCGGGGGTGGCTACACCTTC.